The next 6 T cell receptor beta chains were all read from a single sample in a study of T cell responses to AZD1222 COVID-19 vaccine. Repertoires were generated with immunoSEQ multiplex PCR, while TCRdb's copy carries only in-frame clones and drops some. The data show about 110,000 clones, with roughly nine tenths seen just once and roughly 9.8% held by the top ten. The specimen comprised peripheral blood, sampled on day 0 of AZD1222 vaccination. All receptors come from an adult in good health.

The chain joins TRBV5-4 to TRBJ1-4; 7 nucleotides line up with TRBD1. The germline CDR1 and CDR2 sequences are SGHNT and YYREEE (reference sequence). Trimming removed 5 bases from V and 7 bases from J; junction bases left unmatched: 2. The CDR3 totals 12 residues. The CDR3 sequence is CASSQGGEKLFF. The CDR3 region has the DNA TGTGCCAGCAGTCAGGGGGGTGAAAAACTGTTTTTT.

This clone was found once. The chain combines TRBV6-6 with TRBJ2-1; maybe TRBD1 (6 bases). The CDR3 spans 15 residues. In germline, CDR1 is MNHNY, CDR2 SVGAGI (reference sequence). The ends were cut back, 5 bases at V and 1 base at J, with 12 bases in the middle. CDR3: CASSPQQGSYNEQFF. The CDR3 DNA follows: TGTGCCAGCAGTCCTCAGCAGGGGTCCTACAATGAGCAGTTCTTC.

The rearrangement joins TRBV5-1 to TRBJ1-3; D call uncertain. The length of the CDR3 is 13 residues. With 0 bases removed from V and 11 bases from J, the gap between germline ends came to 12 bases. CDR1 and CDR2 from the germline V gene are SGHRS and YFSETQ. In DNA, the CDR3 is TGCGCCAGCAGCTTGGAAGGTGTCGGTCCCATATATTTT. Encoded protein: CASSLEGVGPIYF.

The CDR3 region has the DNA TGTGCCAGCAAGGAGGGACTAGCTCCATTCCATGAGCAGTTCTTC. It codes for CASKEGLAPFHEQFF. The rearrangement joins TRBV6-5 to TRBJ2-1; 9 bases align to TRBD2. Trimming at V came to 7 bases and at J to 8 bases, leaving 12 bases not matched to a gene. Looked up from germline, CDR1 is MNHEY and CDR2 is SVGAGI. The CDR3 length is 15 residues.

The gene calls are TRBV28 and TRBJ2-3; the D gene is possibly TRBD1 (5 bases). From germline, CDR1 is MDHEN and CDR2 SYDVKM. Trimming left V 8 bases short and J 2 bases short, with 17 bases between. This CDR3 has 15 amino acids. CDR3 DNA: TGTGCCAGCTGGGCTCCAGGACATCACACAGATACGCAGTATTTT. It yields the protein CASWAPGHHTDTQYF.

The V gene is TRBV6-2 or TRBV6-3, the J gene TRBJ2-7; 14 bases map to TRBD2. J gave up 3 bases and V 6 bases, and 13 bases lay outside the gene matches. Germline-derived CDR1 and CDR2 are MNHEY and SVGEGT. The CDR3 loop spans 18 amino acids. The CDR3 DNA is TGTGCCAGCAGCAGACTGATGACTAGCGGGAGGGCTGACTACGAGCAGTACTTC. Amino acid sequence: CASSRLMTSGRADYEQYF.